The clone carrying this T cell receptor (beta chain) was seen a single time. The CDR3 has 15 amino acids. The V gene's germline CDR1 is SNHLY and CDR2 FYNNEI. Deletions cut 3 bases from V and 2 bases from J, with 14 bases between. The data derive from a study of blood T cell repertoires in COVID-19. Whole-study context: Donors in the United States, Italy and Spain gave samples during acute or convalescent COVID-19. The analysed material was cDNA or gDNA that came from T cells, B-cell-depleted T cells, or PBMCs.

Per the authors' pipeline: Reference gene primer amplification gave nucleated cell count estimates. Method: immunoSEQ multiplex PCR; TCRdb's copy keeps in-frame clones and lacks some. The V and J calls and clone size are taken from that table; D and trimming were inferred from the DNA. The sample carries tens of thousands of clones, roughly 84% recorded once. The chain combines TRBV2 with TRBJ2-7; tentatively, D is TRBD1 (6 bases). This sequence originates from a man aged 50 or older with active COVID-19. Sequencing was carried out using peripheral blood. The CDR3 reads CASSEGRTATYEQYF. CDR3 bases: TGTGCCAGCAGTGAGGGTCGGACAGCGACCTACGAGCAGTACTTC.